The 5 T cell receptor beta chains given below trace back to one sample, sequenced in a study of relationships among human T cell subsets. TCR alpha and beta CDR3s were amplified from mRNA by semiquantitative ARM-PCR. Tagged nested gene-specific primers were used first, then communal superprimers amplified exponentially. TCRdb re-called the multiplex PCR reads through MiXCR, storing one row per CDR3 protein. This table holds roughly 2,800 distinct CDR3 sequences, 70% to 85% found once. Sequencing was carried out using total T cells sorted from blood. All receptors derive from a middle-aged man in good health.

The chain employs TRBV14 and TRBJ1-1, with D unclear. Germline loops: CDR1 SGHDN, CDR2 FVKESK. The CDR3 is 15 amino acids. The V end was cut by 3 bases, the J end by 0 bases, with 11 bases between. For the CDR3, the DNA is TGTGCCAGCAGCCAGAGCGGCCGAATGAACACTGAAGCTTTCTTT. This sequence encodes CASSQSGRMNTEAFF.

The chain has TRBV20-1 and TRBJ1-5; D possibly corresponds to TRBD1 (5 bases). This CDR3 has 13 amino acids. Trimming left V 6 bases short and J 6 bases short, with 15 bases between. CDR1 and CDR2 from the germline V gene are DFQATT and SNEGSKA (reference sequence). The CDR3 region is CSATSQGSQPQHF. The CDR3 coding sequence is TGCAGTGCAACGTCCCAGGGTAGTCAGCCCCAGCATTTT.

The CDR3 loop is CASSFYRGLTSVTDTQYF. CDR3 in DNA: TGTGCCAGCAGCTTCTATCGGGGCCTGACTAGCGTCACAGATACGCAGTATTTT. The rearrangement joins TRBV11-2 to TRBJ2-3; 8 positions match TRBD2. The length of the CDR3 is 18 residues. V trimming: 3 bases; J trimming: 2 bases; junction bases outside the gene matches: 13. CDR1 and CDR2 from the germline V gene are SGHAT and FQNNGV.

This clonotype occurred once. This rearrangement joins TRBV7-9 to TRBJ2-7, with D hard to call. Per the germline V gene, CDR1 is SEHNR and CDR2 is FQNEAQ (reference sequence). This CDR3 has 12 amino acids. Between the trimmed V and J ends, which lost 1 base and 4 bases, there was a span of 5 bases. The CDR3 nucleotides are TGTGCCAGCAGCTTAGGAGATTACGAGCAGTACTTC. Its protein product is CASSLGDYEQYF.

The chain joins TRBV2 to TRBJ1-1; tentative D call: TRBD1 (5 bases). The V gene lost 10 bases and the J gene lost 2 bases, with 11 bases spanning the gap. CDR1 and CDR2 (germline): SNHLY, FYNNEI. This CDR3 spans 12 amino acids. CDR3 sequence (DNA): TGTGCCATCCCGAGGGGTAACACTGAAGCTTTCTTT. Amino acid sequence: CAIPRGNTEAFF.